In its sample, the clone carrying this T cell receptor (beta chain) was seen many times. Its antigen is as yet unknown. The data stem from a study of T-cell reconstitution after alpha-beta-depleted transplantation in children. Study results and caveats: Alpha-beta T cells about two months after transplant reportedly derived from several hundred expanded graft clones. In some patients, recipient T cells and intrathymic progenitors surviving conditioning explained high day-60 diversity. T cells produced anew were the main source of T-cell counts and diversity one year after transplant.

For TCRbeta, the library was prepared with unique molecular identifiers. One entry per CDR3 protein results from TCRdb running MiXCR on the PCR reads. Among 200,000 or so distinct CDR3 sequences listed, around 5.9% were seen once. Trimming shortened V by 4 bases and J by 7 bases, and 14 bases separated the two germline ends. The V gene's germline CDR1 is MNHEY and CDR2 SVGEGT. The CDR3 has 14 amino acids. The V gene is TRBV6-2 or TRBV6-3, the J gene TRBJ2-1, with D unclear. The starting material was PBMCs, obtained before TCRalphabeta/CD19-depleted stem cell transplant. The clonotype was recovered from a girl younger than two with combined immunodeficiency, due to receive a stem cell transplant. CDR3 loop: CASSFLPEANEQFF. CDR3 bases: TGTGCCAGCAGTTTCCTTCCTGAGGCTAATGAGCAGTTCTTC.